Below, one T cell receptor (beta chain) is given with its context. Under the authors' procedure: The authors estimated nucleated cell counts from reference gene primer amplification. Repertoires were generated with immunoSEQ multiplex PCR, while TCRdb's copy carries only in-frame clones and drops some. Clonal size and the V and J genes are those of that table, whereas D and trimming came from the DNA. The profile shows tens of thousands of clones, 75% to 90% of them singletons. The CDR3 contains 15 residues. V was clipped by 1 base and J by 2 bases; unmatched bases: 2. Germline loops: CDR1 SGHNT, CDR2 YENEEA. The data originate from a study of blood T cell repertoires in COVID-19. Study context: Sites across the United States, Italy and Spain contributed samples from acute and convalescent COVID-19. Sample material is recorded as cDNA or gDNA derived from T cells, B-cell-depleted T cells, or PBMCs.

This receptor was identified in a man aged 50 or older with active or convalescent COVID-19. The chain is built from TRBV11-3 and TRBJ2-1; 7 bases map to TRBD2. Sequences were obtained from peripheral blood. The CDR3 bases are TGTGCCAGCAGCTTAGCGGGGGGTCCCTACAATGAGCAGTTCTTC. This encodes CASSLAGGPYNEQFF.